These T cell receptor beta chains were read from a single sample in a study of blood T cell repertoires in COVID-19. Data came from immunoSEQ multiplex PCR; TCRdb stores just in-frame clones and leaves some out. The sample comprises about 88,000 clones, less than 95% of which are singletons, and 5% to 7% rests with the top ten. The sequenced sample was peripheral blood. The receptors stem from a man younger than 35 with COVID-19, enrolled during active disease. The CDR3 runs from the conserved cysteine through the conserved F or W. D genes are given only for firm matches. Only some rows state a clone size, as once, few, many or a class for expanded clones.

J,D,V,size,DNA,CDR3
TRBJ2-7,TRBD1,TRBV29-1,NA,TGCAGCGTTGGGGGCCCGGACAGGGCCTACGAGCAGTACTTC,CSVGGPDRAYEQYF
TRBJ2-7,TRBD2,TRBV5-4,NA,TGTGCCAGCAGCTTCGGCGGGAGGATTTACGAGCAGTACTTC,CASSFGGRIYEQYF
TRBJ1-3,TRBD1,TRBV19,once,TGTGCCAGCAGACAGGGCTTGACTGGAAACACCATATATTTT,CASRQGLTGNTIYF
TRBJ1-5,TRBD1,TRBV7-8,NA,TGTGCCAGCAGCCTTACCCCCGGGACAGGGAAGGGTCAGCCCCAGCATTTT,CASSLTPGTGKGQPQHF
TRBJ2-7,TRBD1,TRBV6-2/TRBV6-3,few,TGTGCCAGCAGTAGGACAGGGAGCTCCTACGAGCAGTACTTC,CASSRTGSSYEQYF
TRBJ2-3,TRBD2,TRBV20-1,NA,TGCAGTGCCGTTAGCGGGGATACGCAGTATTTT,CSAVSGDTQYF
TRBJ1-5,NA,TRBV19,once,TGTGCCAGTAGTATCGCAGGGGAAGGTGGCAATCAGCCCCAGCATTTT,CASSIAGEGGNQPQHF
TRBJ1-3,NA,TRBV9,NA,TGTGCCAGCAGCGGCCACGGAGTCTCTGGAAACACCATATATTTT,CASSGHGVSGNTIYF
TRBJ2-6,TRBD1,TRBV27,NA,TGTGCCAGCAGTGTTGACAGGGCTGGGGCCAACGTCCTGACTTTC,CASSVDRAGANVLTF
TRBJ2-2,NA,TRBV10-1,NA,TGCGCCAGCAGTGAGTCGAATCGAGCCCACGGGGAGCTGTTTTTT,CASSESNRAHGELFF
TRBJ1-4,TRBD1,TRBV2,few,TGTGCCAGCAGTTTACAGGGGGCGCGGGAAAAACTGTTTTTT,CASSLQGAREKLFF
TRBJ2-2,TRBD2,TRBV7-9,NA,TGTGCCAGCAGCTACCTTCTCGGGAGGGCAAACGGGGAGCTGTTTTTT,CASSYLLGRANGELFF
TRBJ2-1,NA,TRBV5-4,once,TGTGCCAGCAGCTCGGTTACGGAGTACAATGAGCAGTTCTTC,CASSSVTEYNEQFF
TRBJ1-2,NA,TRBV25-1,NA,TGTGCCAGCAGTGAATATAACAGGATGTATGGCTACACCTTC,CASSEYNRMYGYTF
TRBJ2-1,NA,TRBV6-2/TRBV6-3,NA,TGTGCCAGCAGTTACACTACTCACAATGAGCAGTTCTTC,CASSYTTHNEQFF
TRBJ2-7,TRBD2,TRBV15,NA,TGTGCCACCAGCAAGACTAGCGGGAGTTCCGAGCAGTACTTC,CATSKTSGSSEQYF
TRBJ2-2,NA,TRBV20-1,NA,TGCAGTGCTAGTAGTCCGGGAGCCGGGGAGCTGTTTTTT,CSASSPGAGELFF
TRBJ2-1,TRBD2,TRBV30,NA,TGTGCCTGGAGACCGGGGACTAGCGGACCGGACAATGAGCAGTTCTTC,CAWRPGTSGPDNEQFF
TRBJ2-2,NA,TRBV9,NA,TGTGCCAGCAGCGTGTTGACGGACTACACCGGGGAGCTGTTTTTT,CASSVLTDYTGELFF
TRBJ2-7,TRBD2,TRBV7-9,NA,TGTGCCAGCAGCCCACCACTGGGGGGGGTCCAGTACTTC,CASSPPLGGVQYF
TRBJ2-2,TRBD2,TRBV2,NA,TGTGCCAGCAGCAAGACTAGCGGCACCGGGGAGCTGTTTTTT,CASSKTSGTGELFF
TRBJ2-2,NA,TRBV3-1/TRBV3-2,NA,TGTGCCAGCAGCCAATCAGGGTCCGGGGAGCTGTTTTTT,CASSQSGSGELFF
TRBJ1-2,NA,TRBV27,NA,TGTGCCAGCAGTGCCTCGTGGCCGCGGAGGAACTATGGCTACACCTTC,CASSASWPRRNYGYTF
TRBJ1-5,NA,TRBV6-2/TRBV6-3,few,TGTGCCAGCAGTTATCGACAGCTCAATCAGCCCCAGCATTTT,CASSYRQLNQPQHF
TRBJ1-6,NA,TRBV30,NA,TGTGCCTGGAGTGCGTTAATCGGGAATTCACCCCTCCACTTT,CAWSALIGNSPLHF
TRBJ1-5,NA,TRBV5-3,once,TGTGCCAGAACCCCTCCAGGCAGGGGCGTAAGCCCAATAGGTGGTCAGCCCCAGCATTTT,CARTPPGRGVSPIGGQPQHF
TRBJ2-7,NA,TRBV25-1,NA,TGTGCCAGCAGTGCAGGATCACGAGAGCAGTACTTC,CASSAGSREQYF
TRBJ2-3,TRBD2,TRBV7-8,NA,TGTGCCAGCAGCCGAACTAGCGGGAGTACCCCAGATACGCAGTATTTT,CASSRTSGSTPDTQYF
TRBJ2-1,TRBD2,TRBV24-1,NA,TGTGCCACCAGTGACCCTAGCGGGAGAAACTACAATGAGCAGTTCTTC,CATSDPSGRNYNEQFF
TRBJ1-5,TRBD1,TRBV3-1/TRBV3-2,NA,TGTGCCAGCAGCTGGACAGGGAGAAATCAGCCCCAGCATTTT,CASSWTGRNQPQHF
TRBJ2-7,TRBD2,TRBV15,NA,TGTGCCACCAGCAAGCGGGACGGGAGAAACGAGCAGTACTTC,CATSKRDGRNEQYF
TRBJ2-7,TRBD2,TRBV15,NA,TGTGCCACCACCGGGACTAGCGATCCCTACGAGCAGTACTTC,CATTGTSDPYEQYF
TRBJ1-5,NA,TRBV28,NA,TGTGCCAGCAGTTTAGGGAGCAGCAATCAGCCCCAGCATTTT,CASSLGSSNQPQHF
TRBJ2-1,TRBD1,TRBV7-2,NA,TGTGCCAGCAGCTCCCGGACAGGGGGGTACAATGAGCAGTTCTTC,CASSSRTGGYNEQFF
TRBJ1-5,TRBD1,TRBV6-6,NA,TGTGCCAGCAGTTTCTACGCGGGACAGGGGAATCAGCCCCAGCATTTT,CASSFYAGQGNQPQHF
TRBJ2-1,TRBD2,TRBV19,NA,TGTGCCAGTATGGAGACTAGCGGGAGGCCCAATGAGCAGTTCTTC,CASMETSGRPNEQFF
TRBJ2-1,TRBD2,TRBV9,once,TGTGCCAGCAGCGGACTAGCGGGACCGAGCTCCTACAATGAGCAGTTCTTC,CASSGLAGPSSYNEQFF
TRBJ2-7,TRBD1,TRBV4-2,NA,TGTGCCAGCAGCCAAACGACAGGGCCCGACTACGAGCAGTACTTC,CASSQTTGPDYEQYF
TRBJ1-6,NA,TRBV4-3,NA,TGCGCCAGCAGCCAAGAAACACAGTATTCACCCCTCCACTTT,CASSQETQYSPLHF
TRBJ1-4,NA,TRBV4-1,NA,TGCGCCAGCAGCTCTCGACCACTAGGAAAACTGTTTTTT,CASSSRPLGKLFF
TRBJ2-3,TRBD2,TRBV5-6,NA,TGTGCCAGCAGCGGCCGACTAGCGGGAGGCCCAGATACGCAGTATTTT,CASSGRLAGGPDTQYF